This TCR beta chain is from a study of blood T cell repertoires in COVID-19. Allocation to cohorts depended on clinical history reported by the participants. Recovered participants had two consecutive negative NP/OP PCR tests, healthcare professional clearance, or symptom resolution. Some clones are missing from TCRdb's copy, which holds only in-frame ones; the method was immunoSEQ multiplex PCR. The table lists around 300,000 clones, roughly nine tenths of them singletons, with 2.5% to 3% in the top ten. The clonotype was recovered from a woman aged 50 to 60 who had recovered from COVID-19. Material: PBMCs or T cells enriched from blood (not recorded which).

The chain's CDR3 is CASRGQGQGYEQYF. CDR3 nucleotides: TGTGCCAGCAGAGGACAGGGTCAAGGTTACGAGCAGTACTTC. V and J are TRBV28 and TRBJ2-7, with 8 bases identical to TRBD1. Germline trimming cut 6 bases from V and 4 bases from J; bases unmatched to any gene: 8. The CDR3 contains 14 residues. From germline, CDR1 is MDHEN and CDR2 SYDVKM.